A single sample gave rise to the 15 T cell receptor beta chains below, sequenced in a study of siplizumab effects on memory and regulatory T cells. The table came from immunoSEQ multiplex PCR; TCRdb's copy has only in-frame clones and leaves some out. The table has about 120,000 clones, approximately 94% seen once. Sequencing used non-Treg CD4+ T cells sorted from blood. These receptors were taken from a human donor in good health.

CDR3 sequence reads: CASSSQAGMNTGELFF. In DNA form, the CDR3 reads TGTGCCAGCTCCTCCCAGGCAGGGATGAACACCGGGGAGCTGTTTTTT. V and J are TRBV18 and TRBJ2-2; weak D call: TRBD1 (5 bases). Germline CDR1 KGHSH, CDR2 LQKENI. The V gene lost 6 bases and the J gene lost 1 base, with 15 bases spanning the gap. The CDR3 totals 16 residues.

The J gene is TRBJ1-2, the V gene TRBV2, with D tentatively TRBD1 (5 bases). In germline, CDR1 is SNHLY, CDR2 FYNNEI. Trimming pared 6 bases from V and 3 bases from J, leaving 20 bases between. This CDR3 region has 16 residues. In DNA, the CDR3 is TGTGCCAGCAGGGAAACCGGGGCCACTGTGGACTATGGCTACACCTTC. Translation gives CASRETGATVDYGYTF.

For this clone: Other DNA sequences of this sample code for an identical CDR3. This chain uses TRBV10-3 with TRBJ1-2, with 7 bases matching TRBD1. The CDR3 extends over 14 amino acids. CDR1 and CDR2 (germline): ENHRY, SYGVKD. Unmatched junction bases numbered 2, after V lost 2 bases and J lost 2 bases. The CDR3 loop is CAISERQGNYGYTF. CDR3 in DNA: TGTGCCATCAGTGAGAGACAGGGAAACTATGGCTACACCTTC.

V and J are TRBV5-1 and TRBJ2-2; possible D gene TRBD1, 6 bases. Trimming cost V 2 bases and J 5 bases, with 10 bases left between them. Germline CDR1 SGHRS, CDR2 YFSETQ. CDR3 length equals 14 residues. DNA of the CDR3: TGCGCCAGCAGCTTCCAGGGGAATACCGGGGAGCTGTTTTTT. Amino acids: CASSFQGNTGELFF.

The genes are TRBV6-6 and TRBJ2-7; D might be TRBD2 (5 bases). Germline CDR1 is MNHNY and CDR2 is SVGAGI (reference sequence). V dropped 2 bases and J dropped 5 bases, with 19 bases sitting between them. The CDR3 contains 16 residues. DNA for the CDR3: TGTGCCAGCAGTTACGAGGGCAACCCCCTGGCTCACGAGCAGTACTTC. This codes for CASSYEGNPLAHEQYF.

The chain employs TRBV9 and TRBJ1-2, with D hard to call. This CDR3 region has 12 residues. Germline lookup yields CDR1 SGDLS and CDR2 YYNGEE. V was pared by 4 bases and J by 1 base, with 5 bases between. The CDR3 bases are TGTGCCAGCAGCCCCCGTAACTATGGCTACACCTTC. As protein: CASSPRNYGYTF.

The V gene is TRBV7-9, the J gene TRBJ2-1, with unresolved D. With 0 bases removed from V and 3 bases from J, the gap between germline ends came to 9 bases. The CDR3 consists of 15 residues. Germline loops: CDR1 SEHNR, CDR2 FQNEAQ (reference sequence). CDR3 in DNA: TGTGCCAGCAGCTTAGCGGGTTCCAGCTACAATGAGCAGTTCTTC. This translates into CASSLAGSSYNEQFF.

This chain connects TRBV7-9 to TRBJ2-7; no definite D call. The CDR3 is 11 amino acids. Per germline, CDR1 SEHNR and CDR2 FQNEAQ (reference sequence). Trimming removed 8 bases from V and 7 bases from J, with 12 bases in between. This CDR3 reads CASGRVEEQYF. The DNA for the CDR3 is TGTGCCAGCGGGCGCGTGGAGGAGCAGTACTTC.

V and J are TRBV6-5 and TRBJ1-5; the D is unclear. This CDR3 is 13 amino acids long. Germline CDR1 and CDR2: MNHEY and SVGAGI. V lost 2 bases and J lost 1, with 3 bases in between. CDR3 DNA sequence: TGTGCCAGCAGTTACAACAGCAATCAGCCCCAGCATTTT. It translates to CASSYNSNQPQHF.

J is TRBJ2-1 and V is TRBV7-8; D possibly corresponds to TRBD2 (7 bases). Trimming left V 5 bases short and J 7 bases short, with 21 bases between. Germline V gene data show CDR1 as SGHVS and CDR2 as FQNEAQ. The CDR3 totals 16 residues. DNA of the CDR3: TGTGCCAGCAGCCAAAAGTATAGTGGGGGGGCGAATGAGCAGTTCTTC. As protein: CASSQKYSGGANEQFF.

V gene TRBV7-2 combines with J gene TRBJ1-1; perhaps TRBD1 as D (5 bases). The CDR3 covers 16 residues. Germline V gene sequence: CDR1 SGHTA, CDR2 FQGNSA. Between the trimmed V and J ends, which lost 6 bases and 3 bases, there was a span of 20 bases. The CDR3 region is CASSSRIAGGDTEAFF. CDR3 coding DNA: TGTGCCAGCAGTTCTCGAATAGCCGGGGGGGACACTGAAGCTTTCTTT.

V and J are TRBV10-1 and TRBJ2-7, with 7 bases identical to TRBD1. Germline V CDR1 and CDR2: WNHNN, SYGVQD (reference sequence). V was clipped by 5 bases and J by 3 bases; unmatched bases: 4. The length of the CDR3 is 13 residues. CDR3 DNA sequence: TGCGCCAGCAGTTATGACAGGGACTACGAGCAGTACTTC. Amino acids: CASSYDRDYEQYF.

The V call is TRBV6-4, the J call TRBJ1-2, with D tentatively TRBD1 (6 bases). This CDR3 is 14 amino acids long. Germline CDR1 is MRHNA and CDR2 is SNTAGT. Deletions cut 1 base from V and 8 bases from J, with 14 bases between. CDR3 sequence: CASSDFMGASGYTF. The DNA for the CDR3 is TGTGCCAGCAGTGACTTTATGGGGGCGTCAGGCTACACCTTC.

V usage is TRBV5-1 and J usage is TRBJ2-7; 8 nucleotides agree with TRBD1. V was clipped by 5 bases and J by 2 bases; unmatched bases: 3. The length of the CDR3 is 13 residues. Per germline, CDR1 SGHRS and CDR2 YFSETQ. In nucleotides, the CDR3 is TGCGCCAGCAGAATACAGGGGGCCTACGAGCAGTACTTC. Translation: CASRIQGAYEQYF. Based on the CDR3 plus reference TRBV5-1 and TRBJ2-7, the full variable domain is KAGVTQTPRYLIKTRGQQVTLSCSPISGHRSVSWYQQTPGQGLQFLFEYFSETQRNKGNFPGRFSGRQFSNSRSEMNVSTLELGDSALYLCASRIQGAYEQYFGPGTRLTVT.

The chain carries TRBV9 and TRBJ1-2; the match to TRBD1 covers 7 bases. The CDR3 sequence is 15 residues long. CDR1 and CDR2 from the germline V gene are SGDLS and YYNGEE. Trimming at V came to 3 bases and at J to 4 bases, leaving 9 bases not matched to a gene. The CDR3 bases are TGTGCCAGCAGCGCCGGGGAGGGGACAGCCTATGGCTACACCTTC. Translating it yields CASSAGEGTAYGYTF.